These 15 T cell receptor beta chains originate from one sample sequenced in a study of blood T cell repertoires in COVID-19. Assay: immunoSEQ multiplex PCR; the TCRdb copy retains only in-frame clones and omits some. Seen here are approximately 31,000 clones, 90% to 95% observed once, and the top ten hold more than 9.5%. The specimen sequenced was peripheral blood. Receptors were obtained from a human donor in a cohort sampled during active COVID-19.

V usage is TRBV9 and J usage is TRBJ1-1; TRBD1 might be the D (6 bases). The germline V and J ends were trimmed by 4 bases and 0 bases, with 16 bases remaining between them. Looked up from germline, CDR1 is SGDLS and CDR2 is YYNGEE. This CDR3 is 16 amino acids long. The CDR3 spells CASSHPGTSMNTEAFF. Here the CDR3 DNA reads TGTGCCAGCAGCCACCCAGGGACATCGATGAACACTGAAGCTTTCTTT.

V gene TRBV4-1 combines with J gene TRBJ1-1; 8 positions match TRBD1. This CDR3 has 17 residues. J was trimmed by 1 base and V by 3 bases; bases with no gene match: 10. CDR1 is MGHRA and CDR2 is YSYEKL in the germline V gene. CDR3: CASSHPKQGARNTEAFF. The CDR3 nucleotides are TGCGCCAGCAGCCACCCTAAGCAGGGGGCGAGGAACACTGAAGCTTTCTTT.

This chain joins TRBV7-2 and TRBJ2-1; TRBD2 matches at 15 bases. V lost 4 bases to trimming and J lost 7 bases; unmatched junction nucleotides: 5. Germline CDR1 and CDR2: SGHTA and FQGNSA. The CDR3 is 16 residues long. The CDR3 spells CASSSGLAGGWNEQFF. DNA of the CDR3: TGTGCCAGCAGCTCCGGACTAGCGGGAGGGTGGAATGAGCAGTTCTTC.

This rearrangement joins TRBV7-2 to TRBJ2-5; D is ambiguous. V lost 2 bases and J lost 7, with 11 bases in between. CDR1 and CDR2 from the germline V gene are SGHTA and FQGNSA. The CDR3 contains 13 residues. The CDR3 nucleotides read TGTGCCAGCAGCTTAAATTCGCTCGGGACCCAGTACTTC. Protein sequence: CASSLNSLGTQYF.

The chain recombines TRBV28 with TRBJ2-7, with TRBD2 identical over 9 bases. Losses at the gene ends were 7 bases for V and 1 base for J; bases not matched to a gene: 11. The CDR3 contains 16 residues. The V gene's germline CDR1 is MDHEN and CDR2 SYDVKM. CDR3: CASTVAGEVGSYEQYF. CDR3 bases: TGTGCCAGCACAGTAGCGGGAGAAGTAGGGTCCTACGAGCAGTACTTC.

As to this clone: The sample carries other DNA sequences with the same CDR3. The CDR3 loop is CASSLAPGGQPQHF. The CDR3 DNA reads as TGTGCCAGCAGCTTGGCCCCAGGGGGTCAGCCCCAGCATTTT. The rearrangement joins TRBV5-5 to TRBJ1-5, with 7 bases lining up with TRBD1. Germline CDR1 is SGHKS and CDR2 is YYEKEE (reference sequence). V gave up 0 bases and J gave up 6 bases; unmatched junction bases: 3. CDR3 length equals 14 residues.

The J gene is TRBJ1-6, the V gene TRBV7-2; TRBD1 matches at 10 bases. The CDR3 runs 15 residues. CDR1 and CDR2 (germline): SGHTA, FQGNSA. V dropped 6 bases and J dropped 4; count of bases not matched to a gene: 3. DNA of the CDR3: TGTGCCAGCAGGGACAGGGGGTATTATAATTCACCCCTCCACTTT. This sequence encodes CASRDRGYYNSPLHF.

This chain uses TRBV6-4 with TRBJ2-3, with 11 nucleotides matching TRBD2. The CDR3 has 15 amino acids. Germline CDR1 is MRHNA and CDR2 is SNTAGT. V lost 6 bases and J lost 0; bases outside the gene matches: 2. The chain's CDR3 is CASSWTSGSTDTQYF. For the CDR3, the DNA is TGTGCCAGCAGCTGGACTAGCGGGAGCACAGATACGCAGTATTTT.

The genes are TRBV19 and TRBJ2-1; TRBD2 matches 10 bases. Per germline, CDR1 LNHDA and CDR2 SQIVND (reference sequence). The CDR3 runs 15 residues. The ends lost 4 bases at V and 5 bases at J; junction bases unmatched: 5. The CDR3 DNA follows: TGTGCCAGTAGTAATACCCTAGCGGGAGACAATGAGCAGTTCTTC. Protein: CASSNTLAGDNEQFF. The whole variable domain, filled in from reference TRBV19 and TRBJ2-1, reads DGGITQSPKYLFRKEGQNVTLSCEQNLNHDAMYWYRQDPGQGLRLIYYSQIVNDFQKGDIAEGYSVSREKKESFPLTVTSAQKNPTAFYLCASSNTLAGDNEQFFGPGTRLTVL.

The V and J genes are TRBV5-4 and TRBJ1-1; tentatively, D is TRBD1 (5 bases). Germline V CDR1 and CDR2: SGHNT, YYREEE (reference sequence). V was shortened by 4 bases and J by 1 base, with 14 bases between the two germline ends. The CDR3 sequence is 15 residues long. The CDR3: CASSPSTAQNTEAFF. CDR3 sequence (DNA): TGTGCCAGCAGCCCCTCGACAGCCCAGAACACTGAAGCTTTCTTT.

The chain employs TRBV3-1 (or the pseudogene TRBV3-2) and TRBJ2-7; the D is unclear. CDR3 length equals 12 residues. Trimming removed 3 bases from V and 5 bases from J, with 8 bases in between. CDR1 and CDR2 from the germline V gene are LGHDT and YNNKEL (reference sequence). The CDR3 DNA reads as TGTGCCAGCAGCCAGAGGCAGAACGAGCAGTACTTC. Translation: CASSQRQNEQYF.

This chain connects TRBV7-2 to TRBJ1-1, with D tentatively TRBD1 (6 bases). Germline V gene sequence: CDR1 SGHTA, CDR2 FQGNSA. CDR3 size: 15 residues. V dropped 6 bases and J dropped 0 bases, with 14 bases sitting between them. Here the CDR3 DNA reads TGTGCCAGCAGGAGAGGGGGGGGAGTGAACACTGAAGCTTTCTTT. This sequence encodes CASRRGGGVNTEAFF.

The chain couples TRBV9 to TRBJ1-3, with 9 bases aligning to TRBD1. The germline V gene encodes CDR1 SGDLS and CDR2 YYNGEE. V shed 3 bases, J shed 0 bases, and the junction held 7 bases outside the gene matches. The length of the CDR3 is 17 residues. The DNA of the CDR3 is TGTGCCAGCAGCGCGGGACAGGGTCCCCTCTCTGGAAACACCATATATTTT. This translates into CASSAGQGPLSGNTIYF.

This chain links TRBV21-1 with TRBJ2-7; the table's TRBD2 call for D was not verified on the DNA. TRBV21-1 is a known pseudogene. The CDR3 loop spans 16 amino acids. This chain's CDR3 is CASSQLGTSGRYEQYF. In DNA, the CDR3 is TGTGCCAGCAGCCAACTGGGGACTAGCGGGAGATACGAGCAGTACTTC.

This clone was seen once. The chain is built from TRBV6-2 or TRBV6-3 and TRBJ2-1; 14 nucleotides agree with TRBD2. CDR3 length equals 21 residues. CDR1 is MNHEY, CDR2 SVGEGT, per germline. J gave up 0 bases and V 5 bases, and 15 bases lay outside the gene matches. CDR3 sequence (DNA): TGTGCCAGCAGTCCCCTCCGACTAGCGGGAGGGCCCCTGAGCTCCTACAATGAGCAGTTCTTC. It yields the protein CASSPLRLAGGPLSSYNEQFF.